Below are 25 T cell receptor beta chains sequenced from a single sample in a study of blood T cell repertoires in COVID-19. Assay: immunoSEQ multiplex PCR; the TCRdb copy retains only in-frame clones and omits some. This sample has 260,000 or so clones, with nearly 90% found just once. The sequencing input was peripheral blood. The receptor set was obtained from a man aged 18 to 35 with active or convalescent COVID-19.

J is TRBJ2-7 and V is TRBV24-1; 8 nucleotides agree with TRBD1. Germline loops: CDR1 KGHDR, CDR2 SFDVKD. Germline trimming cut 4 bases from V and 5 bases from J; bases unmatched to any gene: 12. The CDR3 sequence is 16 residues long. CDR3 amino acids: CATSDPDRELLDEQYF. The CDR3 nucleotides are TGTGCCACCAGTGACCCGGACAGGGAACTCCTCGACGAGCAGTACTTC.

The chain recombines TRBV7-2 with TRBJ1-5; the D is unclear. Deletions cut 1 base from V and 5 bases from J, with 18 bases between. The length of the CDR3 is 17 residues. Germline assignment: CDR1 SGHTA and CDR2 FQGNSA. The CDR3 reads CASSLVVFGPDDQPQHF. For the CDR3, the DNA is TGTGCCAGCAGCTTAGTTGTGTTTGGGCCTGACGATCAGCCCCAGCATTTT.

V is TRBV7-9 and J is TRBJ2-7; D is perhaps TRBD2 (6 bases). V dropped 5 bases and J dropped 4 bases, with 24 bases sitting between them. Germline CDR1 and CDR2: SEHNR and FQNEAQ (reference sequence). This CDR3 is 17 amino acids long. The CDR3 nucleotides are TGTGCCAGCAGCGGAGGGACTGGGGCGGGTTCGTGGTACGAGCAGTACTTC. It yields the protein CASSGGTGAGSWYEQYF. Full variable domain (rest looked up from reference TRBV7-9 and TRBJ2-7): DTGVSQNPRHKITKRGQNVTFRCDPISEHNRLYWYRQTLGQGPEFLTYFQNEAQLEKSRLLSDRFSAERPKGSFSTLEIQRTEQGDSAMYLCASSGGTGAGSWYEQYFGPGTRLTVT.

The V gene is TRBV7-2, the J gene TRBJ2-2; 11 nucleotides line up with TRBD2. J was trimmed by 4 bases and V by 3 bases; bases with no gene match: 4. Looked up from germline, CDR1 is SGHTA and CDR2 is FQGNSA. The CDR3 is 16 amino acids. Written as DNA, the CDR3 is TGTGCCAGCAGCTTCCTCCTAGCGGGGGGCACCGGGGAGCTGTTTTTT. Residues: CASSFLLAGGTGELFF.

This sequence joins TRBV5-1 and TRBJ1-1, with D maybe TRBD1 (6 bases). The CDR3 is 14 amino acids. Germline CDR1 and CDR2: SGHRS and YFSETQ. V lost 6 bases, J lost 4 bases, and 16 bases lay in between. CDR3 sequence reads: CASTTGGLGTEAFF. CDR3 coding DNA: TGCGCCAGCACTACGGGGGGCTTGGGCACTGAAGCTTTCTTT.

The rearrangement uses TRBV6-5 and TRBJ1-4; D possibly corresponds to TRBD1 (6 bases). Trimming pared 4 bases from V and 2 bases from J, leaving 11 bases between. Germline V gene sequence: CDR1 MNHEY, CDR2 SVGAGI. This CDR3 spans 15 amino acids. CDR3 protein: CASSSYRATNEKLFF. Here the CDR3 DNA reads TGTGCCAGCAGTTCCTACAGGGCGACTAATGAAAAACTGTTTTTT.

As regards this clone: One end of the junction does not line up with germline, which may come from a read error. The genes are TRBV4-3 and TRBJ2-7; maybe TRBD2 (5 bases). CDR1 is LGHNA and CDR2 is YSLEER in the germline V gene. The CDR3 loop spans 20 amino acids. Here the CDR3 reads CASKKTVGSIEGDFSNEQYF. In nucleotides, the CDR3 is TGCGCCAGCAAAAAGACCGTTGGGAGTATAGAGGGAGACTTCTCCAACGAGCAGTACTTC.

This clone was seen a single time. The rearrangement links TRBV5-1 to TRBJ2-7; 9 bases agree with TRBD1. Germline trimming cut 3 bases from V and 2 bases from J; bases unmatched to any gene: 9. CDR3 length equals 16 residues. Germline CDR1 reads SGHRS; CDR2 reads YFSETQ. The CDR3 here is CASSSELTGGAYEQYF. The CDR3 DNA reads as TGCGCCAGCAGCTCGGAGTTGACAGGGGGGGCCTACGAGCAGTACTTC.

The chain joins TRBV4-1 to TRBJ2-7; TRBD2 aligns across 7 bases. Trimming at V came to 0 bases and at J to 3 bases, leaving 5 bases not matched to a gene. There are 15 residues in the CDR3. The germline gives CDR1 MGHRA, CDR2 YSYEKL. The CDR3 loop reads CASSQDRTRGYEQYF. For the CDR3, the DNA is TGCGCCAGCAGCCAAGATCGGACTAGGGGCTACGAGCAGTACTTC.

Only one count was recorded for this clone. The chain carries TRBV14 and TRBJ2-5, with D possibly being TRBD1 (6 bases). CDR1 SGHDN and CDR2 FVKESK come from the germline V gene. The CDR3 consists of 14 residues. V was shortened by 1 base and J by 5 bases, with 11 bases between the two germline ends. The CDR3 DNA follows: TGTGCCAGCAGCCAAGTGACCACAGGGGAGACCCAGTACTTC. Protein product: CASSQVTTGETQYF.

The chain employs TRBV9 and TRBJ1-4; D gene uncertain. This CDR3 region has 16 residues. Looked up from germline, CDR1 is SGDLS and CDR2 is YYNGEE. Trimming stripped 3 bases from V and 0 bases from J, with 12 bases between. CDR3 sequence reads: CASSASISATNEKLFF. Written as DNA, the CDR3 is TGTGCCAGCAGCGCATCAATTTCGGCAACTAATGAAAAACTGTTTTTT.

The rearrangement joins TRBV6-5 to TRBJ1-1, with D possibly TRBD1 on 5 matching bases. This CDR3 contains 13 residues. From germline, CDR1 is MNHEY and CDR2 SVGAGI. Trimming took 6 bases from V and 4 from J, leaving 12 bases between them. CDR3: CASSGGTGTEAFF. Written as DNA, the CDR3 is TGTGCCAGCAGCGGAGGGACGGGCACTGAAGCTTTCTTT.

V usage is TRBV7-8 and J usage is TRBJ2-1; 10 bases match TRBD2. This CDR3 has 15 amino acids. After removal of 0 bases from V and 5 bases from J, the junction contained 1 base not matched to a gene. Germline-derived CDR1 and CDR2 are SGHVS and FQNEAQ. The CDR3 spells CASSLALAGDNEQFF. CDR3 DNA: TGTGCCAGCAGCTTAGCCCTAGCGGGGGACAATGAGCAGTTCTTC.

The rearrangement joins TRBV19 to TRBJ1-5; 10 bases align to TRBD1. The CDR3 contains 17 residues. Germline V lookup: CDR1 LNHDA, CDR2 SQIVND (reference sequence). Unmatched junction bases numbered 9, after V lost 7 bases and J lost 0 bases. The CDR3 sequence: CASISGTGVYSNQPQHF. In DNA form, the CDR3 reads TGTGCCAGTATTTCCGGGACAGGGGTATATAGCAATCAGCCCCAGCATTTT.

The J gene is TRBJ2-3, the V gene TRBV7-2; 9 bases map to TRBD2. The J segment lost 2 bases and the V segment lost 2 bases, leaving 5 bases of the junction unmatched. The CDR3 sequence is 16 residues long. The germline gives CDR1 SGHTA, CDR2 FQGNSA. CDR3 residues: CASSLRRTSVTDTQYF. The CDR3 nucleotides read TGTGCCAGCAGCTTACGTAGGACTAGCGTCACAGATACGCAGTATTTT. The complete variable domain, with remaining parts taken from reference TRBV7-2 and TRBJ2-3, reads GAGVSQSPSNKVTEKGKDVELRCDPISGHTALYWYRQSLGQGLEFLIYFQGNSAPDKSGLPSDRFSAERTGGSVSTLTIQRTQQEDSAVYLCASSLRRTSVTDTQYFGPGTRLTVL.

V gene TRBV19 combines with J gene TRBJ2-7; TRBD1 might be the D (6 bases). V was shortened by 3 bases and J by 2 bases, with 17 bases between the two germline ends. The CDR3 totals 16 residues. Germline V gene lookup returns CDR1 LNHDA and CDR2 SQIVND (reference sequence). The CDR3 sequence is CASSISHVGTTYEQYF. In DNA form, the CDR3 reads TGTGCCAGTAGTATTAGTCATGTAGGGACAACCTACGAGCAGTACTTC.

The chain uses TRBV25-1 and TRBJ2-1; D gene ambiguous. The V and J ends lost 4 bases and 2 bases respectively, with 12 bases between them. The CDR3 sequence is 15 residues long. CDR1 and CDR2 (germline): MGHDK, SYGVNS. CDR3 in amino acids: CASSVSQEPYNEQFF. The CDR3 DNA is TGTGCCAGCAGTGTCTCTCAAGAGCCCTACAATGAGCAGTTCTTC.

The chain is built from TRBV6-5 and TRBJ2-3; 7 positions match TRBD2. V lost 7 bases, J lost 2 bases, and 9 bases stayed unmatched. The CDR3 length is 15 residues. CDR1 is MNHEY and CDR2 is SVGAGI in the germline V gene. The CDR3 here is CASTLKRGATDTQYF. CDR3 bases: TGTGCCAGCACATTAAAGCGGGGAGCCACAGATACGCAGTATTTT.

The rearrangement uses TRBV29-1 and TRBJ2-3, with D perhaps matching TRBD1 (5 bases). The CDR3 loop spans 13 amino acids. V was clipped by 7 bases and J by 4 bases, with 15 bases between them. CDR1 and CDR2 (germline): SQVTM, ANQGSEA. The CDR3 DNA reads as TGCAGCGCCATGGAAGGGGTTGCAGATACGCAGTATTTT. It is translated as CSAMEGVADTQYF.

V usage is TRBV29-1 and J usage is TRBJ1-1; 7 bases are a match to TRBD1. Germline values: CDR1 SQVTM, CDR2 ANQGSEA. V lost 7 bases and J lost 0; bases outside the gene matches: 2. The CDR3 is 12 residues long. The CDR3 protein is CSGGQMNTEAFF. In DNA, the CDR3 is TGCAGCGGGGGACAGATGAACACTGAAGCTTTCTTT.

The chain links TRBV9 to TRBJ2-7; 8 nucleotides match TRBD2. Losses at the gene ends were 4 bases for V and 2 bases for J; bases not matched to a gene: 14. This CDR3 region has 17 residues. The V gene's germline CDR1 is SGDLS and CDR2 YYNGEE. The CDR3 loop is CASSHPSDGGVTYEQYF. CDR3 DNA sequence: TGTGCCAGCAGCCACCCCTCTGACGGGGGGGTTACCTACGAGCAGTACTTC.

The rearrangement links TRBV11-2 to TRBJ2-3, with 13 nucleotides matching TRBD2. Trimming at V came to 1 base and at J to 2 bases, leaving 3 bases not matched to a gene. CDR1 and CDR2 (germline): SGHAT, FQNNGV. This CDR3 contains 17 residues. This chain's CDR3 is CASSLVLAGGLTDTQYF. The CDR3 DNA is TGTGCCAGCAGCTTAGTACTAGCGGGGGGGCTCACAGATACGCAGTATTTT.

The rearrangement links TRBV20-1 to TRBJ2-5; D possibly corresponds to TRBD2 (5 bases). CDR3 length: 11 amino acids. Trimming pared 5 bases from V and 5 bases from J, leaving 9 bases between. Germline V gene lookup returns CDR1 DFQATT and CDR2 SNEGSKA (reference sequence). The CDR3 loop is CSALALETQYF. The DNA of the CDR3 is TGCAGTGCTCTAGCTTTGGAGACCCAGTACTTC.

This clone was recorded once. DNA of the CDR3: TGTGCCAGCAGACCTGACAGGGGGAGTGTTGGGGCAACTAATGAAAAACTGTTTTTT. As protein: CASRPDRGSVGATNEKLFF. This sequence joins TRBV7-9 and TRBJ1-4; TRBD1 aligns across 9 bases. The ends lost 6 bases at V and 0 bases at J; junction bases unmatched: 14. The CDR3 covers 19 residues. Germline V lookup: CDR1 SEHNR, CDR2 FQNEAQ (reference sequence).

This sequence joins TRBV19 and TRBJ1-1; the D gene is possibly TRBD1 (6 bases). V shed 5 bases and J shed 4 bases, with 17 bases lying between them. This CDR3 region has 15 residues. Germline CDR1 reads LNHDA; CDR2 reads SQIVND (reference sequence). The CDR3 protein is CASSEEDSWGTEAFF. The CDR3 bases are TGTGCCAGTAGTGAAGAGGACAGTTGGGGCACTGAAGCTTTCTTT.